The T cell receptor (beta chain) described here comes from a study of T cell responses to AZD1222 COVID-19 vaccine. TCRdb's table, derived via immunoSEQ multiplex PCR, lists solely in-frame clones and lacks some. The sample holds about 160,000 clones; 92% are singletons and the top ten take around 4.4%. Trimming removed 5 bases from V and 0 bases from J, with 10 bases in between. The germline V gene encodes CDR1 SQVTM and CDR2 ANQGSEA. This CDR3 contains 13 residues. The sequence came from an adult in good health. Sequences were derived from peripheral blood, sampled on day 0 of MenACWY control vaccination. The chain employs TRBV29-1 and TRBJ1-1; no firm D call. CDR3 nucleotide sequence: TGCAGCGTTAGCTCTGACTTGAACACTGAAGCTTTCTTT. It translates to CSVSSDLNTEAFF.